This entry features one T cell receptor beta chain sequence. The antigen remains unidentified. Germline loops: CDR1 MNHNS, CDR2 SASEGT. This CDR3 contains 17 residues. Between the trimmed V and J ends, which lost 1 base and 4 bases, there was a span of 19 bases. This entry belongs to a study of cytomegalovirus exposure and HLA in healthy donors. Across the study: The 100 to 150 validation repertoires and the approximately 640 first-cohort repertoires shared a platform, a later analysis reported. Points from the study as a whole: Altogether, 150 to 200 TCR beta chains were recorded as cytomegalovirus-associated. The majority of TCR sequences were rare, yet some public TCRs appeared in many donors. High specificity and sensitivity for cytomegalovirus status were reported for the classifier.

TCRdb keeps only in-frame clones here, not all; method: immunoSEQ multiplex PCR. The table includes a few hundred thousand clones, 86% detected once. Sample: PBMCs. The chain recombines TRBV6-1 with TRBJ2-5, with a possible D match to TRBD1 (5 bases). The source of this sequence is a woman aged 18 to 35 in good health and CMV-seronegative. CDR3 sequence: CASSEEPGWIRRETQYF. DNA for the CDR3: TGTGCCAGCAGTGAAGAACCAGGGTGGATCAGGAGAGAGACCCAGTACTTC.